The next 20 T cell receptor beta chains were all read from a single sample in a study of T cell repertoires in cytomegalovirus infection (dated by TCRdb to about 2019). Data came from an Illumina HiSeq 1500. Using fastp trimming at Q25 and MiXCR clonotype assembly, TCRdb reanalyzed the public sequencing data and kept in-frame beta chains. Each entry is one CDR3 protein sequence, shown with its most common DNA and genes. Here the sample has under 800,000 distinct CDR3 sequences; approximately 24% occur a single time. 8% of the sample lies in the top ten. Sequenced material: CD8+ T cells from PBMCs. The receptors shown here come from a human donor in good health (CMV status not recorded). Some clones in this sample may be carry-over from other donors' samples.

This chain joins TRBV4-1 and TRBJ2-3; TRBD2 aligns across 9 bases. The V gene end was trimmed by 0 bases and the J gene end by 2 bases; junction bases not matched to a gene: 12. Germline lookup yields CDR1 MGHRA and CDR2 YSYEKL. This CDR3 region has 19 residues. The CDR3 loop reads CASSQESQRLADPTDTQYF. The CDR3 nucleotides read TGCGCCAGCAGCCAAGAAAGCCAGCGACTAGCGGACCCCACAGATACGCAGTATTTT.

There are many counts of this clonotype. The CDR3 DNA sequence: TGTGCCCGGCCCTCCAGGGTGAGAAACACTGAAGCTTTCTTT. Translating gives CARPSRVRNTEAFF. The chain is built from TRBV2 and TRBJ1-1; TRBD1 might be the D (5 bases). Per germline, CDR1 SNHLY and CDR2 FYNNEI. V was cut by 11 bases and J by 2 bases, with 18 bases left in between. The CDR3 is 14 residues long.

This clonotype was counted once. The CDR3 coding sequence is TGTGCCAGCAGTTACCGCCAGTCCTACGAGCAGTACGTC. Amino acids: CASSYRQSYEQYV. The V gene is TRBV6-2 or TRBV6-3, the J gene TRBJ2-7, with D unresolved. V lost 2 bases and J lost 1, with 6 bases in between. Per the germline V gene, CDR1 is MNHEY and CDR2 is SVGEGT. This CDR3 region has 13 residues.

In its sample, this clonotype was seen a few times. The CDR3 here is CSARAAYSGNQPQHF. In DNA form, the CDR3 reads TGCAGTGCTAGAGCTGCCTACAGCGGCAATCAGCCCCAGCATTTT. V gene TRBV20-1 combines with J gene TRBJ1-5; D gene ambiguous. V was shortened by 1 base and J by 2 bases, with 12 bases between the two germline ends. This CDR3 contains 15 residues. Per the germline V gene, CDR1 is DFQATT and CDR2 is SNEGSKA (reference sequence).

Comments on this clonotype: A much larger clone differs by one base, so this may be a read error. This chain uses TRBV7-2 with TRBJ1-6; D not resolved. The CDR3 loop spans 12 amino acids. Germline values: CDR1 SGHTA, CDR2 FQGNSA. The CDR3: CASSLSNSPIHF. CDR3 nucleotides: TGTGCCAGCAGCTTATCAAATTCACCCATCCACTTT.

The CDR3 sequence: CASSYRRNFGELFF. DNA of the CDR3: TGTGCCAGCAGTTACCGAAGAAATTTCGGGGAGCTGTTTTTT. This chain uses TRBV6-6 with TRBJ2-2; D not certain. The germline CDR1 and CDR2 sequences are MNHNY and SVGAGI (reference sequence). Trimming cost V 2 bases and J 7 bases, with 11 bases left between them. The CDR3 runs to 14 residues.

This clonotype was recorded many times. The gene calls are TRBV7-8 and TRBJ2-5; TRBD1 aligns across 7 bases. CDR1 SGHVS and CDR2 FQNEAQ come from the germline V gene. The CDR3 runs 13 residues. The V gene end was trimmed by 5 bases and the J gene end by 5 bases; junction bases not matched to a gene: 5. The CDR3 sequence: CASSPRGHETQYF. CDR3 nucleotides: TGTGCCAGCAGCCCGAGGGGGCATGAGACCCAGTACTTC.

The chain uses TRBV7-9 and TRBJ1-2; D might be TRBD1 (6 bases). CDR3 length: 13 residues. Trimming stripped 8 bases from V and 2 bases from J, with 12 bases between. Per the germline V gene, CDR1 is SEHNR and CDR2 is FQNEAQ (reference sequence). The CDR3 sequence: CASQGGGNYGYTF. CDR3 DNA: TGTGCCAGCCAAGGGGGAGGGAACTATGGCTACACCTTC. The full variable domain, with the rest looked up from reference TRBV7-9 and TRBJ1-2, is DTGVSQNPRHKITKRGQNVTFRCDPISEHNRLYWYRQTLGQGPEFLTYFQNEAQLEKSRLLSDRFSAERPKGSFSTLEIQRTEQGDSAMYLCASQGGGNYGYTFGSGTRLTVV.

The rearrangement joins TRBV7-9 to TRBJ2-1; 7 nucleotides agree with TRBD2. Germline V gives CDR1 SEHNR, CDR2 FQNEAQ (reference sequence). The length of the CDR3 is 16 residues. J lost 6 bases, V lost 5 bases, and 13 bases had no gene match. CDR3 coding DNA: TGTGCCAGCAGCGCTATTCCTAGCGGTCCCGGCAATGAGCAGTTCTTC. Encoded protein: CASSAIPSGPGNEQFF. Together with reference TRBV7-9 and TRBJ2-1, the CDR3 gives the full variable domain: DTGVSQNPRHKITKRGQNVTFRCDPISEHNRLYWYRQTLGQGPEFLTYFQNEAQLEKSRLLSDRFSAERPKGSFSTLEIQRTEQGDSAMYLCASSAIPSGPGNEQFFGPGTRLTVL.

The chain is built from TRBV5-1 and TRBJ1-6; possible D gene TRBD1, 6 bases. This CDR3 region has 19 residues. CDR1 SGHRS and CDR2 YFSETQ come from the germline V gene. The V gene lost 2 bases and the J gene lost 0 bases, with 18 bases spanning the gap. The DNA for the CDR3 is TGCGCCAGCAGCTTAACAGGGATCGAGGGGAGCTCCTATAATTCACCCCTCCACTTT. Protein sequence: CASSLTGIEGSSYNSPLHF.

This clonotype was observed at least ten times. This chain connects TRBV2 to TRBJ2-6, with TRBD1 as a possible D gene (5 bases). Trimming shortened V by 2 bases and J by 0 bases, and 5 bases separated the two germline ends. CDR3 length: 15 residues. The germline V gene encodes CDR1 SNHLY and CDR2 FYNNEI. This chain's CDR3 is CASSETGSGANVLTF. In DNA form, the CDR3 reads TGTGCCAGCAGTGAAACAGGCTCTGGGGCCAACGTCCTGACTTTC.

The sample holds a few counts of this clonotype. The rearrangement uses TRBV29-1 and TRBJ2-3, with 11 bases lining up with TRBD2. Unmatched junction bases numbered 6, after V lost 3 bases and J lost 4 bases. From germline, CDR1 is SQVTM and CDR2 ANQGSEA. This CDR3 is built from 15 residues. CDR3 protein: CSVDSLAGGSDTQYF. The CDR3 nucleotides read TGCAGCGTTGATAGCCTAGCGGGGGGTTCAGATACGCAGTATTTT.

This chain uses TRBV7-9 with TRBJ2-1; D remains unclear. V was shortened by 4 bases and J by 10 bases, with 11 bases between the two germline ends. Germline lookup yields CDR1 SEHNR and CDR2 FQNEAQ (reference sequence). The CDR3 is 12 residues long. The CDR3 is CASSYRLVEQFF. As DNA, the CDR3 is TGTGCCAGCAGCTACCGACTTGTGGAGCAGTTCTTC. The whole variable domain, filled in from reference TRBV7-9 and TRBJ2-1, reads DTGVSQNPRHKITKRGQNVTFRCDPISEHNRLYWYRQTLGQGPEFLTYFQNEAQLEKSRLLSDRFSAERPKGSFSTLEIQRTEQGDSAMYLCASSYRLVEQFFGPGTRLTVL.

The V and J genes are TRBV7-6 and TRBJ2-5; 12 nucleotides agree with TRBD1. The trim removed 0 bases at V and 4 bases at J, leaving 6 bases unmatched. The CDR3 has 17 amino acids. Looked up from germline, CDR1 is SGHVS and CDR2 is FNYEAQ. The CDR3 is CASSLARDRGRVETQYF. The CDR3, as DNA: TGTGCCAGCAGCTTAGCGCGGGACAGGGGGCGCGTAGAGACCCAGTACTTC.

V usage is TRBV5-1 and J usage is TRBJ1-2, with D maybe TRBD1 (6 bases). The CDR3 spans 17 residues. Between the trimmed V and J ends, which lost 2 bases and 3 bases, there was a span of 20 bases. Germline V gives CDR1 SGHRS, CDR2 YFSETQ. The CDR3: CASSFAVGGVFDYGYTF. The DNA of the CDR3 is TGCGCCAGCAGCTTCGCAGTAGGGGGTGTCTTCGACTATGGCTACACCTTC.

This clonotype occurred a few times. The genes are TRBV6-2 or TRBV6-3 and TRBJ2-2, with TRBD1 identical over 12 bases. In germline, CDR1 is MNHEY, CDR2 SVGEGT. Trimming removed 4 bases from V and 7 bases from J; junction bases left unmatched: 7. This CDR3 contains 16 residues. The CDR3 coding sequence is TGTGCCAGCAGTTCCGGGGACAGGGGGCGCTTCGGGGAGCTGTTTTTT. Its translation is CASSSGDRGRFGELFF.

This clonotype has at least ten counts. This chain uses TRBV7-2 with TRBJ2-7; D might be TRBD1 (5 bases). V shed 4 bases and J shed 0 bases, with 13 bases lying between them. Germline V gives CDR1 SGHTA, CDR2 FQGNSA. The CDR3 sequence is 15 residues long. The CDR3 region is CASSYETGISYEQYV. The CDR3, as DNA: TGTGCCAGCAGCTATGAAACAGGAATCTCCTACGAGCAGTACGTC.

The sample holds one count of this clonotype. Written as DNA, the CDR3 is TGTGCCAGCAGCACGGGACCCCCACAGAATGAGCAGTTCTTC. Protein sequence: CASSTGPPQNEQFF. The rearrangement links TRBV5-4 to TRBJ2-1; D could derive from TRBD1 or TRBD2 (5 bases each). With 4 bases removed from V and 7 bases from J, the gap between germline ends came to 15 bases. Per the germline V gene, CDR1 is SGHNT and CDR2 is YYREEE (reference sequence). This CDR3 spans 14 amino acids.

The chain is built from TRBV7-9 and TRBJ2-4; D gene unclear. The ends were cut back, 0 bases at V and 2 bases at J, with 14 bases in the middle. Per the germline V gene, CDR1 is SEHNR and CDR2 is FQNEAQ (reference sequence). This CDR3 comprises 17 residues. CDR3 nucleotides: TGTGCCAGCAGCTTAGCGGATTACGGGTTCACCAAAAACATTCAGTACTTC. It codes for CASSLADYGFTKNIQYF.

This clonotype came up once. CDR3 DNA sequence: TGCAGCGTTGAGACTCCTACCACAGATACGCAGTATTTT. Translation gives CSVETPTTDTQYF. V gene TRBV29-1 combines with J gene TRBJ2-3; no clear D gene. The CDR3 sequence is 13 residues long. V gave up 3 bases and J gave up 2 bases, with 9 bases separating them. CDR1 and CDR2 (germline): SQVTM, ANQGSEA.